This T cell receptor beta chain emerged from a study of T-cell memory formation after mild COVID-19. Study context: TCR clustering was largely donor specific. Study results and limitations: The appearance of some responding clones in pre-infection memory suggested that cross-reactive memory joined.

The CDR3 has 13 amino acids. Trimming removed 6 bases from V and 7 bases from J; junction bases left unmatched: 5. Germline V lookup: CDR1 SGHDT, CDR2 YYEEEE. UMIs and sample barcodes were carried by the TCR alpha and TCR beta cDNA libraries that 5'RACE produced using constant-segment primers. Each CDR3 protein is one row after TCRdb ran MiXCR on the 5' RACE reads. The sample holds about 340,000 distinct CDR3 sequences; 20% to 25% are singletons and the top ten take roughly an eighth. This clonotype was seen a handful of times. What it binds is not known. The rearrangement links TRBV5-6 to TRBJ2-1; TRBD1 matches at 9 bases. The source is an adult woman who had mild COVID-19 (a few samples of this study predate the infection). Cell type and time point are not known. The sequencing input was PBMCs or a T cell subset sorted from them (not recorded which). CDR3 coding DNA: TGTGCCAGCAACTTACAGGGGGCAAATGAGCAGTTCTTC. It yields the protein CASNLQGANEQFF.